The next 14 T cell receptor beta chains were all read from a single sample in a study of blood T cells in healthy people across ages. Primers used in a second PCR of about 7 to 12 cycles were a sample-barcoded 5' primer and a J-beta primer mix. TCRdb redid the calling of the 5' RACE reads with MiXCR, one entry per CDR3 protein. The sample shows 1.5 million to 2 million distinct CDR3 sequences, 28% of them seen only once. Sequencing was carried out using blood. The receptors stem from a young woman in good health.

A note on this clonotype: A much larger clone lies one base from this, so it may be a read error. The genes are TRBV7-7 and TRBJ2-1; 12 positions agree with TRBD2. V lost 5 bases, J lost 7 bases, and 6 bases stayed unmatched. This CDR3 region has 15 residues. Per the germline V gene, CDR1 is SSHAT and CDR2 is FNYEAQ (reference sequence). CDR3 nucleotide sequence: TGTGCCAGCAGCCCTAGCGGGAGGGCCAGTAATGAGCAGTTCTTC. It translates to CASSPSGRASNEQFF.

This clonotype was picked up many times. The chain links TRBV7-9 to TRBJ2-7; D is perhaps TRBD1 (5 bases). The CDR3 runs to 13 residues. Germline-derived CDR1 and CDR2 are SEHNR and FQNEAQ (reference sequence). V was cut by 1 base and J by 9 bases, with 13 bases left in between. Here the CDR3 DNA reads TGTGCCAGCAGCTTAGTCCAGGGATCATGGCAGTACTTC. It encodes CASSLVQGSWQYF.

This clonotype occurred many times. CDR3 nucleotides: TGTGCCAGCAGCCAGGGCTCTCCGAGGCCCTACGAGCAGTACTTC. Translated, it gives CASSQGSPRPYEQYF. V gene TRBV3-1 combines with J gene TRBJ2-7, with unresolved D. Germline-derived CDR1 and CDR2 are LGHDT and YNNKEL (reference sequence). V lost 3 bases, J lost 2 bases, and 14 bases lay in between. The CDR3 consists of 15 residues.

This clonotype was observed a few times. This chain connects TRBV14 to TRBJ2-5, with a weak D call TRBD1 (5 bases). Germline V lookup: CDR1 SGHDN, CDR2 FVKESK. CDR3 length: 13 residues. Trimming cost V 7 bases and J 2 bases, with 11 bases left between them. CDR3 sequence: CASKAQVQETQYF. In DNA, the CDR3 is TGTGCCAGCAAGGCACAGGTACAAGAGACCCAGTACTTC.

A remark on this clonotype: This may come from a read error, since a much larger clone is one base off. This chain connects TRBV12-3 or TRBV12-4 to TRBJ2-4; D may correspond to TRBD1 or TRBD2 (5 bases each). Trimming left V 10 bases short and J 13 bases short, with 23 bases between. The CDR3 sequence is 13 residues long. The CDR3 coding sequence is TGTGCCACCGGGAAGCAGGGTATGGGTGGGCAGTACTTC. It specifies CATGKQGMGGQYF.

The CDR3 nucleotides are TGCGCCAGCAGCTCCGACAGCCTCGGGGGCTACACCTTC. Translated: CASSSDSLGGYTF. This sequence joins TRBV5-1 and TRBJ1-2; maybe TRBD1 (5 bases). V shed 3 bases and J shed 8 bases, with 14 bases lying between them. This CDR3 is 13 amino acids long. Germline CDR1 is SGHRS and CDR2 is YFSETQ.

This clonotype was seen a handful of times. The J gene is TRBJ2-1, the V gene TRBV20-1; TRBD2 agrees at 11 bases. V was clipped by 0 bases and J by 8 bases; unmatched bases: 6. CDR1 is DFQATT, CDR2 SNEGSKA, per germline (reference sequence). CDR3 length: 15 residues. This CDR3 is CSARELAGGVYEQFF. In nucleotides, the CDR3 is TGCAGTGCTAGAGAGCTAGCGGGGGGCGTGTATGAGCAGTTCTTC.

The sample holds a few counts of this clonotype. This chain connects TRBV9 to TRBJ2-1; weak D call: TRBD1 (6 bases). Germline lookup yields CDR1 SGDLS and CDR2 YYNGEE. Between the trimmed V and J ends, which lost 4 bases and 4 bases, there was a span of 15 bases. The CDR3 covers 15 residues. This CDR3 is CASSPSPDRYNEQFF. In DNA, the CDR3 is TGTGCCAGCAGCCCTTCCCCGGACAGATACAATGAGCAGTTCTTC.

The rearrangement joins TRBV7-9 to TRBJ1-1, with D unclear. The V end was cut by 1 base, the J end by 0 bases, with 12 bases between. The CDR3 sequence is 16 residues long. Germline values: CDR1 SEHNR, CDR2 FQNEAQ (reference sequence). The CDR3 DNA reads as TGTGCCAGCAGCTTAGAGGGCCAGATCATGAACACTGAAGCTTTCTTT. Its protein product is CASSLEGQIMNTEAFF. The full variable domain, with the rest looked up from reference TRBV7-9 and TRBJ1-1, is DTGVSQNPRHKITKRGQNVTFRCDPISEHNRLYWYRQTLGQGPEFLTYFQNEAQLEKSRLLSDRFSAERPKGSFSTLEIQRTEQGDSAMYLCASSLEGQIMNTEAFFGQGTRLTVV.

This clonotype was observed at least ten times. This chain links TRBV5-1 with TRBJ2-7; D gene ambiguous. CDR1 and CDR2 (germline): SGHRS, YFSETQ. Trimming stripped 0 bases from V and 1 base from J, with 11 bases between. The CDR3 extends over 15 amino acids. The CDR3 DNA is TGCGCCAGCAGCTTGGGCCTGGGCCCTTCCTACGAGCAGTACTTC. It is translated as CASSLGLGPSYEQYF.

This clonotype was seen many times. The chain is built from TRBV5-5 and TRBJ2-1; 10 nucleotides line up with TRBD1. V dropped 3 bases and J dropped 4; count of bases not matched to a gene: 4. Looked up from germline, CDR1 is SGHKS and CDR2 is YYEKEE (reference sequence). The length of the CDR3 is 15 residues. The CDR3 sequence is CASSSGTGVYNEQFF. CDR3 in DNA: TGTGCCAGCAGCTCCGGGACAGGGGTATACAATGAGCAGTTCTTC.

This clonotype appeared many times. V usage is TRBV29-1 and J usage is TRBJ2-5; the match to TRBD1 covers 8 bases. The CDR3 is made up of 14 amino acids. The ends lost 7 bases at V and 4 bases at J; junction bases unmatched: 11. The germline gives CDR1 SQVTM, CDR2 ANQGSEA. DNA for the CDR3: TGCAGCGCCAAGAGGACAGGGACGAGAGAGACCCAGTACTTC. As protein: CSAKRTGTRETQYF.

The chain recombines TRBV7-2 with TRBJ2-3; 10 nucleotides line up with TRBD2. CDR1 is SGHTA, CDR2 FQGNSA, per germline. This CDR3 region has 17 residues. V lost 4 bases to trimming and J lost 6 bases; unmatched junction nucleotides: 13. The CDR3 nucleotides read TGTGCCAGCAGCTCCCGACTAGCGGGCTCGCCGACGGATACGCAGTATTTT. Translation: CASSSRLAGSPTDTQYF.

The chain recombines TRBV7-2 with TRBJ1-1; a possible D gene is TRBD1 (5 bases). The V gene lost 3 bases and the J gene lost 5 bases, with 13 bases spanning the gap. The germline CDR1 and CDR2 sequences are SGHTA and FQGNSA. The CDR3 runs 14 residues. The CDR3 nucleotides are TGTGCCAGCAGCTTTACACATGGGGGGACTGAAGCTTTCTTT. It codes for CASSFTHGGTEAFF.